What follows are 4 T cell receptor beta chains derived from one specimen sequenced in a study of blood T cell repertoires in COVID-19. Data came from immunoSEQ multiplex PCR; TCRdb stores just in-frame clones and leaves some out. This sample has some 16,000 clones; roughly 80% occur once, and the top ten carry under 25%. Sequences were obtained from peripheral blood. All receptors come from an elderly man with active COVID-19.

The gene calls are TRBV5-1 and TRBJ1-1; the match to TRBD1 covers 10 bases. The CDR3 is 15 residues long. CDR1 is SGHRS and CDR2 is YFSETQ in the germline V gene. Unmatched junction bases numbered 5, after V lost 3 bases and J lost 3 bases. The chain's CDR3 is CASSSPGTGDTEAFF. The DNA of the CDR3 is TGCGCCAGCAGCTCCCCCGGGACAGGGGACACTGAAGCTTTCTTT.

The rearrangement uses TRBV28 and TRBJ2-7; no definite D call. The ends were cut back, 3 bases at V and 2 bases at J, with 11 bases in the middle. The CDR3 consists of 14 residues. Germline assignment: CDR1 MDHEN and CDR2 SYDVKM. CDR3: CASSFGAYAYEQYF. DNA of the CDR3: TGTGCCAGCAGTTTTGGTGCGTATGCCTACGAGCAGTACTTC.

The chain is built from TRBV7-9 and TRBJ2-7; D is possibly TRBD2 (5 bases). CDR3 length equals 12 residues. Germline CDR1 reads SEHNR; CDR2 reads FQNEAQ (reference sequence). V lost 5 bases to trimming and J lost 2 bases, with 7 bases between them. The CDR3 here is CASSLGAYEQYF. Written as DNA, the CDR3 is TGTGCCAGCAGCCTCGGGGCCTACGAGCAGTACTTC.

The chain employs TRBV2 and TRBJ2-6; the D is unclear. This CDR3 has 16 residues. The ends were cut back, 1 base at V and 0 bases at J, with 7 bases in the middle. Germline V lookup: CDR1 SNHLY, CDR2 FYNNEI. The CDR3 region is CASSEVVSSGANVLTF. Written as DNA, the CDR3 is TGTGCCAGCAGTGAAGTGGTGAGCTCTGGGGCCAACGTCCTGACTTTC.